Below, 12 T cell receptor beta chains from the same sample are listed, as sequenced in a study of CD8+CD57+ T cells in acquired aplastic anemia. The use of genomic DNA as template underpinned the TCR beta VDJ and CDR3 profiling. TCRdb recomputed calls from the reads with MiXCR, one row per CDR3 protein. The table lists some 210,000 distinct CDR3 sequences, 61% of them singletons, with less than 30% in the top ten. Sample: sorted CD4+, CD8+, or CD8+CD57+ T cells (not recorded which) from PBMCs. The origin of the receptors is a human donor in good health.

V usage is TRBV7-3 and J usage is TRBJ2-2, with a possible D match to TRBD1 (5 bases). Germline V CDR1 and CDR2: SGHTA, FQGTGA. This CDR3 is built from 15 residues. The ends were cut back, 5 bases at V and 4 bases at J, with 14 bases in the middle. The CDR3 loop is CASSIGHLSTGELFF. The DNA for the CDR3 is TGTGCCAGCAGCATAGGACATCTGAGCACCGGGGAGCTGTTTTTT.

The chain employs TRBV11-3 and TRBJ2-7, with D hard to call. Germline V gives CDR1 SGHNT, CDR2 YENEEA. V lost 2 bases and J lost 6, with 5 bases in between. The CDR3 contains 11 residues. The CDR3 DNA follows: TGTGCCAGCAGCTTAATTTCCGAGCAGTACTTC. The encoded protein is CASSLISEQYF. Full variable domain (missing parts from reference TRBV11-3 and TRBJ2-7): EAGVVQSPRYKIIEKKQPVAFWCNPISGHNTLYWYLQNLGQGPELLIRYENEEAVDDSQLPKDRFSAERLKGVDSTLKIQPAELGDSAVYLCASSLISEQYFGPGTRLTVT.

The chain is built from TRBV2 and TRBJ2-2; 9 bases line up with TRBD2. V lost 2 bases, J lost 3 bases, and 4 bases stayed unmatched. Germline V lookup: CDR1 SNHLY, CDR2 FYNNEI. The CDR3 totals 16 residues. CDR3 loop: CASSELAGTYTGELFF. In nucleotides, the CDR3 is TGTGCCAGCAGTGAACTAGCGGGGACTTACACCGGGGAGCTGTTTTTT.

The V gene is TRBV20-1, the J gene TRBJ2-7; 10 positions agree with TRBD2. This CDR3 contains 15 residues. Germline loops: CDR1 DFQATT, CDR2 SNEGSKA (reference sequence). J lost 7 bases, V lost 3 bases, and 12 bases had no gene match. The CDR3 DNA is TGCAGTGCTAGGGTTGAAGCGGGGGGGTACAATGAGCAGTACTTC. Translated, it gives CSARVEAGGYNEQYF.

The genes are TRBV10-3 and TRBJ2-6, with D unresolved. CDR1 and CDR2 (germline): ENHRY, SYGVKD. V gave up 6 bases and J gave up 2 bases, with 8 bases separating them. The CDR3 consists of 14 residues. DNA of the CDR3: TGTGCCATCAGGTCGGCAACTGGGGCCAACGTCCTGACTTTC. This codes for CAIRSATGANVLTF.

V usage is TRBV5-1 and J usage is TRBJ2-7; no definite D call. The V gene lost 2 bases and the J gene lost 4 bases, with 10 bases spanning the gap. In germline, CDR1 is SGHRS, CDR2 YFSETQ. This CDR3 region has 13 residues. CDR3 amino acids: CASSLQSPYEQYF. In DNA, the CDR3 is TGCGCCAGCAGCTTACAGTCCCCATACGAGCAGTACTTC.

This chain uses TRBV5-4 with TRBJ2-1, with 10 bases fitting TRBD2. CDR3 size: 16 residues. V was pared by 4 bases and J by 4 bases, with 8 bases of the junction left unmatched. Germline loops: CDR1 SGHNT, CDR2 YYREEE (reference sequence). The CDR3 coding sequence is TGTGCCAGCAGCCTAAAAAAGCGGGAGGGTTACAATGAGCAGTTCTTC. Residues: CASSLKKREGYNEQFF.

The chain combines TRBV7-3 with TRBJ2-7, with D possibly TRBD2 on 6 matching bases. CDR1 is SGHTA, CDR2 FQGTGA, per germline. With 2 bases removed from V and 3 bases from J, the gap between germline ends came to 17 bases. This CDR3 region has 16 residues. The CDR3 spells CASSLARAGSVYEQYF. CDR3 nucleotide sequence: TGTGCCAGCAGCTTAGCGAGGGCGGGAAGTGTCTACGAGCAGTACTTC.

The chain employs TRBV24-1 and TRBJ1-4; possibly TRBD1 for D (5 bases). Between the trimmed V and J ends, which lost 3 bases and 6 bases, there was a span of 10 bases. The germline V gene encodes CDR1 KGHDR and CDR2 SFDVKD. The CDR3 sequence is 14 residues long. The DNA for the CDR3 is TGTGCCACCAGTGATGTGGGGCAGGATGAAAAACTGTTTTTT. It codes for CATSDVGQDEKLFF.

The chain has TRBV24-1 and TRBJ1-2, with D possibly matching TRBD1 (6 bases). The CDR3 spans 15 residues. Trimming stripped 4 bases from V and 6 bases from J, with 17 bases between. Germline CDR1 and CDR2: KGHDR and SFDVKD. The CDR3, as DNA: TGTGCCACCAGTGAGGCCGGGGGCGGTGAAGATGGCTACACCTTC. This translates into CATSEAGGGEDGYTF.

The gene calls are TRBV2 and TRBJ1-5; weak D call: TRBD1 (5 bases). V lost 11 bases and J lost 2, with 19 bases in between. Germline assignment: CDR1 SNHLY and CDR2 FYNNEI. The CDR3 extends over 15 amino acids. The CDR3 region is CAVKVGEVGNQPQHF. CDR3 DNA sequence: TGTGCCGTAAAGGTGGGGGAGGTGGGCAATCAGCCCCAGCATTTT.

The chain is built from TRBV7-8 and TRBJ2-5, with 9 nucleotides matching TRBD1. Per germline, CDR1 SGHVS and CDR2 FQNEAQ. J was trimmed by 4 bases and V by 5 bases; bases with no gene match: 2. The CDR3 has 13 amino acids. CDR3 sequence reads: CASSTDRGETQYF. The CDR3 coding sequence is TGTGCCAGCAGCACGGACAGGGGAGAGACCCAGTACTTC.